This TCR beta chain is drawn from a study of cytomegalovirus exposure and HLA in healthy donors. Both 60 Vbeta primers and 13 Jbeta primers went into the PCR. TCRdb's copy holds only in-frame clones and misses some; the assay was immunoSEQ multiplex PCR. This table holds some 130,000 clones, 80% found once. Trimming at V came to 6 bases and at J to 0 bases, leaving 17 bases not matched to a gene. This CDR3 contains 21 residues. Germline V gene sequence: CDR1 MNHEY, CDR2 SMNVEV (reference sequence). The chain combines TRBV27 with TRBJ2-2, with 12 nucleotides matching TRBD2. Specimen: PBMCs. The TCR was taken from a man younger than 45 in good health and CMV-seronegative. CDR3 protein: CASSTPTGLAGGAPNTGELFF. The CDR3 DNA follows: TGTGCCAGCAGCACCCCAACGGGGCTAGCGGGAGGGGCCCCGAACACCGGGGAGCTGTTTTTT.